This T cell receptor beta chain comes out of a study of CD4 and CD8 cells across lung adenocarcinoma regions. The germline V gene encodes CDR1 MGHDK and CDR2 SYGVNS. The CDR3 has 15 residues. V was cut by 8 bases and J by 3 bases, with 16 bases left in between. Samples came from patients with localized non-small cell lung adenocarcinoma. MiXCR was run by TCRdb on the PCR reads, yielding one entry per CDR3 protein. The sample includes about 19,000 distinct CDR3 sequences, 54% of them seen just once. Input material: CD8+ T cells from the center of a lung tumor. The sequence was obtained from a female donor with lung adenocarcinoma. The CD4 and CD8 labels of this study may be unreliable. The chain employs TRBV25-1 and TRBJ2-2; TRBD1 might be the D (7 bases). Here the CDR3 reads CASSQEGAHTGELFF. The CDR3 DNA reads TGTGCCAGCTCCCAGGAGGGGGCGCACACCGGGGAGCTGTTTTTT.